The 10 T cell receptor beta chains below were found in one sample sequenced in a study of cytomegalovirus exposure and HLA in healthy donors. Primers included in the PCR were 60 Vbeta and 13 Jbeta primers. Clones were read by immunoSEQ multiplex PCR, and TCRdb kept only the in-frame ones, dropping some. The table for this sample gives about 43,000 clones. Sequenced input: PBMCs. All receptors come from a woman in her twenties or thirties in good health and CMV-seronegative.

The chain has TRBV4-1 and TRBJ1-5; perhaps TRBD1 as D (5 bases). V shed 0 bases and J shed 5 bases, with 11 bases lying between them. The CDR3 has 15 amino acids. Germline V lookup: CDR1 MGHRA, CDR2 YSYEKL. CDR3 nucleotide sequence: TGCGCCAGCAGCCAAGATGAAGGGGCCTATCAGCCCCAGCATTTT. It specifies CASSQDEGAYQPQHF.

J is TRBJ1-4 and V is TRBV4-1; 8 nucleotides line up with TRBD1. V shed 3 bases and J 8 bases; nucleotides not matched to a gene: 8. The CDR3 contains 15 residues. Per the germline V gene, CDR1 is MGHRA and CDR2 is YSYEKL. The CDR3 loop reads CASSQEGQGGEKLFF. In nucleotides, the CDR3 is TGCGCCAGCAGCCAGGAAGGACAGGGCGGCGAAAAACTGTTTTTT.

The rearrangement joins TRBV4-1 to TRBJ2-1; D perhaps matches TRBD1 (6 bases). The germline V gene encodes CDR1 MGHRA and CDR2 YSYEKL. This CDR3 has 16 residues. V was trimmed by 1 base and J by 9 bases, leaving 19 bases between them. CDR3 in amino acids: CASSQGSPGTMREQFF. For the CDR3, the DNA is TGCGCCAGCAGCCAAGGGAGCCCCGGGACAATGCGTGAGCAGTTCTTC.

The chain couples TRBV9 to TRBJ2-2; 8 nucleotides align to TRBD1. V dropped 3 bases and J dropped 0; count of bases not matched to a gene: 4. Germline V lookup: CDR1 SGDLS, CDR2 YYNGEE. The CDR3 totals 16 residues. In DNA, the CDR3 is TGTGCCAGCAGCGACACGACAGGGGCGAACACCGGGGAGCTGTTTTTT. Translated, it gives CASSDTTGANTGELFF.

The chain uses TRBV10-1 and TRBJ2-4; TRBD2 might be the D (5 bases). V lost 5 bases and J lost 1, with 12 bases in between. CDR1 is WNHNN and CDR2 is SYGVQD in the germline V gene (reference sequence). The CDR3 extends over 15 amino acids. In DNA form, the CDR3 reads TGCGCCAGCAGTAGAAGAGGGTGGGCCAAAAACATTCAGTACTTC. Residues: CASSRRGWAKNIQYF.

The genes are TRBV13 and TRBJ1-1; 11 positions match TRBD1. V was pared by 5 bases and J by 4 bases, with 12 bases of the junction left unmatched. The CDR3 has 17 amino acids. Germline V CDR1 and CDR2: PRHDT, FYEKMQ (reference sequence). As DNA, the CDR3 is TGTGCCAGCAGCCCGCCCCGGGACAGGGGGAAGGGCACTGAAGCTTTCTTT. Encoded protein: CASSPPRDRGKGTEAFF.

The V and J genes are TRBV30 and TRBJ1-2; perhaps TRBD1 as D (6 bases). CDR1 and CDR2 from the germline V gene are GTSNPN and SVGIG (reference sequence). Trimming stripped 3 bases from V and 7 bases from J, with 21 bases between. This CDR3 is built from 15 residues. The CDR3 DNA is TGTGCCTGGAGCCGCCCCTCACAGGGAAAGAGTGGCTACACCTTC. Translating gives CAWSRPSQGKSGYTF.

The V and J genes are TRBV6-1 and TRBJ2-7, with TRBD1 identical over 10 bases. Germline V gives CDR1 MNHNS, CDR2 SASEGT. With 6 bases clipped from V and 5 bases from J, the junction kept 7 bases outside the gene matches. The CDR3 length is 14 residues. CDR3: CASRVGTGVNEQYF. The CDR3 DNA sequence: TGTGCCAGCAGGGTCGGGACAGGGGTAAACGAGCAGTACTTC.

This chain connects TRBV5-5 to TRBJ2-5; D remains ambiguous. V shed 6 bases and J shed 1 base, with 10 bases lying between them. CDR3 size: 13 residues. Germline CDR1 and CDR2: SGHKS and YYEKEE (reference sequence). CDR3 residues: CASTQQSQETQYF. CDR3 DNA sequence: TGTGCCAGCACCCAACAGAGCCAAGAGACCCAGTACTTC.

This sequence joins TRBV4-2 and TRBJ2-7; TRBD2 aligns across 9 bases. Trimming removed 1 base from V and 2 bases from J; junction bases left unmatched: 3. CDR1 LGHNA and CDR2 YNFKEQ come from the germline V gene. The CDR3 covers 15 residues. The CDR3 nucleotides are TGTGCCAGCAGCCAAGTGACTAGCGGCACCTACGAGCAGTACTTC. Its translation: CASSQVTSGTYEQYF.